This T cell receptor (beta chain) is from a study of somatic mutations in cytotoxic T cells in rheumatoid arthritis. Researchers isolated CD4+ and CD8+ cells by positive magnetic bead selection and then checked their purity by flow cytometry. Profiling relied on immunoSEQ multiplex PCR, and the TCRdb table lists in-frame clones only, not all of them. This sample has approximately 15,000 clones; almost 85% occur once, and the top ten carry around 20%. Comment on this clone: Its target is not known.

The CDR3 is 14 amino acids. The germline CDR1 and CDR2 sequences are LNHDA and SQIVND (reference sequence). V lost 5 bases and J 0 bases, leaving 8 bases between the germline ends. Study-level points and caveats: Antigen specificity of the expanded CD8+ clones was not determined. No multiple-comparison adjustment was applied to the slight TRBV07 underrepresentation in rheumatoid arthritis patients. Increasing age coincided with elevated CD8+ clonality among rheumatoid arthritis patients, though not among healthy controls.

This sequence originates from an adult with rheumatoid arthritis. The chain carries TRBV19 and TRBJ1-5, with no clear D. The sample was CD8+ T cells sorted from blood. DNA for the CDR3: TGTGCCAGTAGTTACTATTATAGCAATCAGCCCCAGCATTTT. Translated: CASSYYYSNQPQHF. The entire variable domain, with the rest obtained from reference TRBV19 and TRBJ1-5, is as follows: DGGITQSPKYLFRKEGQNVTLSCEQNLNHDAMYWYRQDPGQGLRLIYYSQIVNDFQKGDIAEGYSVSREKKESFPLTVTSAQKNPTAFYLCASSYYYSNQPQHFGDGTRLSIL.